This T cell receptor beta chain derives from a study of cytomegalovirus exposure and HLA in healthy donors. Only in-frame clones appear in the TCRdb table, and some are missing; sequencing was by immunoSEQ multiplex PCR. The profile covers 130,000 to 150,000 clones, with roughly 87% appearing a single time and 4.5% to 5.5% taken by the ten largest. Germline V gene data show CDR1 as SGHRS and CDR2 as YFSETQ. V was clipped by 0 bases and J by 3 bases, with 12 bases between them. The CDR3 covers 15 residues. In regard to this clone: The antigen remains unidentified.

Findings of the study overall: The study designated about 180 TCR beta chains cytomegalovirus-associated.

This clonotype was obtained from a man younger than 35 in good health and CMV-seropositive. The rearrangement uses TRBV5-1 and TRBJ2-5; D is ambiguous. Sequencing input: PBMCs. CDR3 DNA sequence: TGCGCCAGCAGCTTGGGGAACAGACCTGAAGAGACCCAGTACTTC. Translation: CASSLGNRPEETQYF.